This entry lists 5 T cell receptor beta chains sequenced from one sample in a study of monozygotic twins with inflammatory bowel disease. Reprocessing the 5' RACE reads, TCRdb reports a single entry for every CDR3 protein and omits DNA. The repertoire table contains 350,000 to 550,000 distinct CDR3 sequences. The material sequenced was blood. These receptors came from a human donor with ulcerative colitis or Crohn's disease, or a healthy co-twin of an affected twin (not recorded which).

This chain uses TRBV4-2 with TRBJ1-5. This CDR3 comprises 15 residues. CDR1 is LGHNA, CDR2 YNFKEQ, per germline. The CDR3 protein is CASSQEVVSGQPQHF.

This chain's CDR3 is CASSLGLKDRHYEQYF. The chain is built from TRBV12-3 or TRBV12-4 and TRBJ2-7. The CDR3 is made up of 16 amino acids.

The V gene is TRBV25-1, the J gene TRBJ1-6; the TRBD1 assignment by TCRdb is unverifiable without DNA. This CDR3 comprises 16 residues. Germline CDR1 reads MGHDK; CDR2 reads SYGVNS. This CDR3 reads CASSAGTGYVNSPLHF.

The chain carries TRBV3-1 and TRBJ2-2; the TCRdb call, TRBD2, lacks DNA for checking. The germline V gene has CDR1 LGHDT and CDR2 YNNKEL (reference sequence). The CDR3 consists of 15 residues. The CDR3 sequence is CASSQVLAGHGELFF.

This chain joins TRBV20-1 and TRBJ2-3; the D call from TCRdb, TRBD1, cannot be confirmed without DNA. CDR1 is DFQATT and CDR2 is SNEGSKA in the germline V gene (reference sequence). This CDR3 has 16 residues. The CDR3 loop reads CSARDPLAGEADTQYF.